Listed here is a single TCR beta chain. What it recognizes is unknown. The source of the sample is a study of cytomegalovirus exposure and HLA in healthy donors. Study summary: In terms of ancestry, the Caucasian-associated cluster contained roughly 80% of the roughly 400 genotyped donors. Study results and limitations: In a later analysis, common viral pathogens appeared linked to several of the most significant clusters.

This cohort consisted of healthy bone marrow donors. The PCR had 60 Vbeta and 13 Jbeta primers. The table came from immunoSEQ multiplex PCR; TCRdb's copy has only in-frame clones and leaves some out. The sample has approximately 150,000 clones; more than 80% are singletons. CDR1 is SGHDN, CDR2 FVKESK, per germline. With 0 bases removed from V and 5 bases from J, the gap between germline ends came to 14 bases. CDR3 length: 16 residues. The V gene is TRBV14, the J gene TRBJ2-1; D unresolved. The source material was PBMCs. The receptor was derived from a woman between 45 and 65 years old in good health and CMV-seronegative. CDR3 amino acids: CASSQEAYRLDNEQFF. In DNA form, the CDR3 reads TGTGCCAGCAGCCAAGAAGCCTACCGTCTGGACAATGAGCAGTTCTTC.